The 7 T cell receptor beta chains presented below share a single source sample, sequenced in a study of cytomegalovirus exposure and HLA in healthy donors. 60 Vbeta and 13 Jbeta primers were used in PCR. Libraries were prepared by immunoSEQ multiplex PCR; TCRdb keeps only in-frame clonotypes and omits some of them. The sample shows about 160,000 clones, over 70% of them seen only once. Sequences were obtained from PBMCs. These receptors were taken from a man younger than 45 in good health and CMV-seronegative.

V and J are TRBV4-1 and TRBJ2-5; 8 nucleotides line up with TRBD2. Germline loops: CDR1 MGHRA, CDR2 YSYEKL. V was clipped by 1 base and J by 0 bases; unmatched bases: 13. CDR3 length: 19 residues. The CDR3 nucleotides are TGCGCCAGCAGCCAAGGGGTAGTGGCAACGGGAGGGTACCAAGAGACCCAGTACTTC. It is translated as CASSQGVVATGGYQETQYF.

V gene TRBV4-1 combines with J gene TRBJ2-7, with 11 bases identical to TRBD2. Looked up from germline, CDR1 is MGHRA and CDR2 is YSYEKL. The CDR3 loop spans 19 amino acids. The V gene end was trimmed by 0 bases and the J gene end by 0 bases; junction bases not matched to a gene: 10. For the CDR3, the DNA is TGCGCCAGCAGCCAAGATTCCGGGACTAGCGGAAGGAGCTCCTACGAGCAGTACTTC. As protein: CASSQDSGTSGRSSYEQYF.

This chain joins TRBV5-5 and TRBJ2-1; tentative D call: TRBD1 (6 bases). The V gene lost 0 bases and the J gene lost 9 bases, with 10 bases spanning the gap. The CDR3 is made up of 13 amino acids. The germline V gene encodes CDR1 SGHKS and CDR2 YYEKEE (reference sequence). The DNA for the CDR3 is TGTGCCAGCAGCTTGGACAGGGCCGGTGAGCAGTTCTTC. This gives the protein CASSLDRAGEQFF.

The chain recombines TRBV6-6 with TRBJ1-2; D is undetermined. The CDR3 consists of 11 residues. Trimming removed 8 bases from V and 7 bases from J, with 11 bases in between. The germline V gene encodes CDR1 MNHNY and CDR2 SVGAGI (reference sequence). CDR3 in DNA: TGTGCCAGCTGGAGGGTTGGTGGCTACACCTTC. Its protein product is CASWRVGGYTF.

The V call is TRBV9, the J call TRBJ2-7; 9 bases line up with TRBD2. Germline CDR1 is SGDLS and CDR2 is YYNGEE. V was clipped by 3 bases and J by 7 bases; unmatched bases: 17. This CDR3 has 17 amino acids. The CDR3 DNA reads TGTGCCAGCAGCGCCTCTGGGGGCGGGGGGGACCCTCGGGAGCAGTACTTC. It specifies CASSASGGGGDPREQYF.

J is TRBJ1-1 and V is TRBV11-2; 10 nucleotides agree with TRBD1. Germline CDR1 is SGHAT and CDR2 is FQNNGV. Germline trimming cut 3 bases from V and 8 bases from J; bases unmatched to any gene: 12. The CDR3 contains 16 residues. The CDR3 loop reads CASSFWDRGPPVEAFF. The CDR3 coding sequence is TGTGCCAGCAGCTTTTGGGACAGGGGACCCCCTGTGGAAGCTTTCTTT. Based on the CDR3 plus reference TRBV11-2 and TRBJ1-1, the full variable domain is EAGVAQSPRYKIIEKRQSVAFWCNPISGHATLYWYQQILGQGPKLLIQFQNNGVVDDSQLPKDRFSAERLKGVDSTLKIQPAKLEDSAVYLCASSFWDRGPPVEAFFGQGTRLTVV.

The sample holds a few counts of this clone. The rearrangement joins TRBV6-1 to TRBJ1-1, with D tentatively TRBD1 (5 bases). The length of the CDR3 is 12 residues. Germline loops: CDR1 MNHNS, CDR2 SASEGT. Trimming cost V 9 bases and J 0 bases, with 8 bases left between them. CDR3 in amino acids: CASTRVNTEAFF. DNA of the CDR3: TGTGCCAGTACCAGGGTGAACACTGAAGCTTTCTTT.